This TCR beta chain was retrieved from a study of control samples from healthy donors and cancer patients (dated by TCRdb to 2018 to 2021). For this clone: Its antigen is still unknown. It has no much larger one-base neighbor in the sample; base qualities were not kept.

V lost 8 bases and J lost 4 bases; the stretch between them is 6 bases long. The germline V gene encodes CDR1 DFQATT and CDR2 SNEGSKA (reference sequence). Inclusive of the bounding cysteine and phenylalanine, the CDR3 is 11 residues long. Solely the CDR3 DNA is kept, with 33 bases framed from the first base. The method behind the library was the immunoSEQ multiplex PCR assay. The immuneACCESS repertoire file appears here via TCRdb, limited to in-frame rearrangements. These files lack a portion of the clones; in checked studies, under half of the deficit traces to unresolved V genes, and the cause of the others is not known. The sample table holds about 130,000 clones, of which 80% to 95% were seen once. The ten top clones hold less than 2.5% of the sample.

The sample was blood. The sequence derives from a woman in her 50s in good health. The sequence joins TRBV20-1 to TRBJ1-6; TRBD1 could be the D gene, as 5 bases match. The DNA sequence is as follows: TGCAGTACAGGATATAATTCACCCCTCCACTTT. The encoded protein is CSTGYNSPLHF.